This T cell receptor (beta chain) was sequenced during a study of Ad26.COV2.S vaccination and SARS-CoV-2 variants. The CDR3 has 15 residues. The V and J ends lost 6 bases and 10 bases, in that order; junction bases with no gene match: 9. Germline loops: CDR1 SGHVS, CDR2 FQNEAQ. Study-level results: Substantial breadth in spike-specific CD8+ and CD4+ T cell responses was reportedly seen after vaccination.

TCRdb's copy holds only in-frame clones and misses some; the assay was immunoSEQ multiplex PCR. In the table there are about 250,000 clones, about 89% of which are singletons. A word on this clone: Its specificity is not known.

Treatment indicated: 15 to 20 received Ad26.COV2.S at low or high dose, single or two shots; about 5 received placebo; per-sample allocation not given. Following the first vaccine or placebo injection, samples were taken on day 63. J is TRBJ2-1 and V is TRBV7-8; 13 bases are a match to TRBD2. The specimen comprised peripheral blood, sampled in a trial of Ad26.COV2.S vaccine versus placebo. This sequence was found in a person aged 18-65 years who received the Ad26.COV2.S COVID-19 vaccine or a placebo. CDR3 in DNA: TGTGCCAGCAGTTTAACTAGCGGGGGGGCCGGAGAGCAGTTCTTC. It is translated as CASSLTSGGAGEQFF.